The sequence of this TCR beta chain was determined in a study of blood T cell repertoires in COVID-19. Method: immunoSEQ multiplex PCR; TCRdb's copy keeps in-frame clones and lacks some. The sample yields some 96,000 clones, almost 80% seen once. The sequenced sample was peripheral blood. The clonotype was recovered from a man aged 70 or older with active or convalescent COVID-19.

This CDR3 is CASSLVGGTNTEAFF. DNA for the CDR3: TGCGCCAGCAGCTTGGTCGGCGGGACGAACACTGAAGCTTTCTTT. The V call is TRBV5-1, the J call TRBJ1-1; TRBD1 is a possible D gene (5 bases). The CDR3 sequence is 15 residues long. The V and J ends lost 0 bases and 1 base respectively, with 10 bases between them. Germline-derived CDR1 and CDR2 are SGHRS and YFSETQ.